Each of the 7 T cell receptor beta chains below was sequenced from the same sample in a study of cytomegalovirus exposure and HLA in healthy donors. Primers: 60 Vbeta forward and 13 Jbeta reverse. Clones were read by immunoSEQ multiplex PCR, and TCRdb kept only the in-frame ones, dropping some. The sample carries roughly 110,000 clones, 79% recorded once. Sequenced: PBMCs. The receptors originated from a woman aged 18-29 years in good health and CMV-seropositive.

This clone was seen more than once but under ten times. The chain carries TRBV30 and TRBJ2-3; TRBD2 is a possible D gene (5 bases). The CDR3 is 15 residues long. Germline CDR1 GTSNPN, CDR2 SVGIG (reference sequence). The germline V and J ends were trimmed by 0 bases and 2 bases, with 12 bases remaining between them. CDR3 coding DNA: TGTGCCTGGAGTGTGCAAACGGGATTCACAGATACGCAGTATTTT. This sequence encodes CAWSVQTGFTDTQYF.

V gene TRBV18 combines with J gene TRBJ2-7; 7 bases fit TRBD2. Germline CDR1 reads KGHSH; CDR2 reads LQKENI. The CDR3 has 15 residues. The J segment lost 3 bases and the V segment lost 1 base, leaving 6 bases of the junction unmatched. The CDR3 protein is CASSPQASGIYEQYF. CDR3 sequence (DNA): TGTGCCAGCTCACCACAGGCTAGCGGCATCTACGAGCAGTACTTC.

The chain uses TRBV11-3 and TRBJ1-2; D is unclear. Deletions cut 3 bases from V and 0 bases from J, with 14 bases between. CDR3 length: 16 amino acids. The germline CDR1 and CDR2 sequences are SGHNT and YENEEA. The CDR3: CASSFGSGITNYGYTF. In DNA, the CDR3 is TGTGCCAGCAGCTTCGGGTCGGGGATTACTAACTATGGCTACACCTTC.

This rearrangement joins TRBV10-1 to TRBJ2-3; D is unclear. Looked up from germline, CDR1 is WNHNN and CDR2 is SYGVQD (reference sequence). V lost 10 bases to trimming and J lost 0 bases, with 11 bases between them. The CDR3 has 13 residues. CDR3 in DNA: TGCGCCACCTCCCCGAGTAGCACAGATACGCAGTATTTT. Amino acid sequence: CATSPSSTDTQYF.

The chain combines TRBV19 with TRBJ2-3; weak D call: TRBD1 (5 bases). V was pared by 6 bases and J by 3 bases, with 10 bases between. Germline values: CDR1 LNHDA, CDR2 SQIVND (reference sequence). The CDR3 spans 13 residues. CDR3 loop: CASSPPGTDTQYF. The DNA of the CDR3 is TGTGCCAGTAGCCCCCCAGGGACAGATACGCAGTATTTT. Variable domain in full (rest from reference TRBV19 and TRBJ2-3): DGGITQSPKYLFRKEGQNVTLSCEQNLNHDAMYWYRQDPGQGLRLIYYSQIVNDFQKGDIAEGYSVSREKKESFPLTVTSAQKNPTAFYLCASSPPGTDTQYFGPGTRLTVL.

CDR3 sequence: CAWSSGTTRGDEQYF. In nucleotides, the CDR3 is TGTGCCTGGAGTTCAGGGACAACTCGGGGCGACGAGCAGTACTTC. The genes are TRBV30 and TRBJ2-7; perhaps TRBD1 as D (6 bases). The CDR3 loop spans 15 amino acids. Deletions cut 2 bases from V and 5 bases from J, with 19 bases between. Germline V lookup: CDR1 GTSNPN, CDR2 SVGIG (reference sequence).

The chain has TRBV5-1 and TRBJ2-5, with D possibly being TRBD2 (5 bases). Trimming removed 5 bases at V and 5 bases at J, with 7 bases between. The V gene's germline CDR1 is SGHRS and CDR2 YFSETQ. The CDR3 has 11 residues. For the CDR3, the DNA is TGCGCCAGCAGGGGCGGGGAGACCCAGTACTTC. Translating it yields CASRGGETQYF. Full variable domain (remainder filled in from reference TRBV5-1 and TRBJ2-5): KAGVTQTPRYLIKTRGQQVTLSCSPISGHRSVSWYQQTPGQGLQFLFEYFSETQRNKGNFPGRFSGRQFSNSRSEMNVSTLELGDSALYLCASRGGETQYFGPGTRLLVL.